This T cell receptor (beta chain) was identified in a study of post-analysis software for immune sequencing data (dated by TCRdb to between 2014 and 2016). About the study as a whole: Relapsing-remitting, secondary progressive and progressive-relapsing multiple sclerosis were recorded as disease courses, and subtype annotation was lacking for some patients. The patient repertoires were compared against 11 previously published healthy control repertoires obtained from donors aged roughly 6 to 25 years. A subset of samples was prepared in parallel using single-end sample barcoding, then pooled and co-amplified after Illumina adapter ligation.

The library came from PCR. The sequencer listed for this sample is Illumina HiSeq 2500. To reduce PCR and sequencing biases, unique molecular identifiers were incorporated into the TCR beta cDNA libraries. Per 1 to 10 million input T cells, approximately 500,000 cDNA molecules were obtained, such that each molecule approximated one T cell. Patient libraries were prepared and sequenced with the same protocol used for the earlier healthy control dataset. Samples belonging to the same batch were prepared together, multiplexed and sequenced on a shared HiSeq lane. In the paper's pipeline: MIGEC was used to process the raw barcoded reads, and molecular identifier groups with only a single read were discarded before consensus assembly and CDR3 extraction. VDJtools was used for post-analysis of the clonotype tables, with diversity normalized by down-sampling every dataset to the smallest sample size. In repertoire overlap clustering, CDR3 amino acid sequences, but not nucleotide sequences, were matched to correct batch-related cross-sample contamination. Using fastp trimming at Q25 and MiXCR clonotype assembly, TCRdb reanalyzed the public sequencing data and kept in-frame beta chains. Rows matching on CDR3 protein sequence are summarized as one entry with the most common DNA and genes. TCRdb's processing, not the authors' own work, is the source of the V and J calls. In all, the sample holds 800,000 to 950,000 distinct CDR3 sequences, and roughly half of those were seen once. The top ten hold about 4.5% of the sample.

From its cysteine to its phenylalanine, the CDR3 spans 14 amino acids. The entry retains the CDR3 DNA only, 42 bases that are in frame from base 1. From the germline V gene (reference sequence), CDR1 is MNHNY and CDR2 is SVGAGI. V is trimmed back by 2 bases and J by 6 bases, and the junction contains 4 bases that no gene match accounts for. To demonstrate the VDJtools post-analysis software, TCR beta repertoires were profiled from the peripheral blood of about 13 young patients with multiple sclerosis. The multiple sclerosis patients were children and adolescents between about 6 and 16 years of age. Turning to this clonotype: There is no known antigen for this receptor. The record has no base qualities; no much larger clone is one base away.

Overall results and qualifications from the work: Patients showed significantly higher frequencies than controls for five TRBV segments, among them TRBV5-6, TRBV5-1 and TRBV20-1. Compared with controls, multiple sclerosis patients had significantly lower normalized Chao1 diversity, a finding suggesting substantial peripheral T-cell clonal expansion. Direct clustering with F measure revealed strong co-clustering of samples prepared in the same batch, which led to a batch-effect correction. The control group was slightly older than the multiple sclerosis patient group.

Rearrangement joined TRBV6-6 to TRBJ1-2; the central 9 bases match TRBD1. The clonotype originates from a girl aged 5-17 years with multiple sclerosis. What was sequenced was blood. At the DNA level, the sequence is TGTGCCAGCAGTTACACACAGGGGGCGGATGGCTACACCTTC. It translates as CASSYTQGADGYTF.